The rows below give T cell receptor beta chains drawn from one sample of a study of shared clonotypes between healthy human individuals. Some clones are missing from TCRdb's copy, which holds only in-frame ones; the method was immunoSEQ multiplex PCR. The sample carries 630,000 or so clones, 95% to 98% recorded once. Sequenced sample: naive CD8+ T cells sorted from blood. The source of these receptors is a man aged 25 to 45 in good health. The CDR3 runs from the conserved cysteine through the conserved F or W. D genes are given only for firm matches. Size is stated for part of the rows, as once, few or many counts, or as a class when the clone is expanded.

clone_size | j_call | d_call | v_call | cdr3_nt | cdr3_aa
NA | TRBJ1-4 | NA | TRBV27 | TGTGCCAGCAGTTTATTGGCAGCTAATGAAAAACTGTTTTTT | CASSLLAANEKLFF
NA | TRBJ2-1 | TRBD2 | TRBV5-4 | TGTGCCAGCAGCTTGGTGGCTAGCGGGAGGGACAATGAGCAGTTCTTC | CASSLVASGRDNEQFF
NA | TRBJ2-7 | TRBD1 | TRBV4-1 | TGCGCCAGCAGCCAAGATGTTGGGGACAGACCCTACGAGCAGTACTTC | CASSQDVGDRPYEQYF
NA | TRBJ2-7 | NA | TRBV11-2 | TGTGCCAGCAGCTTAACAGGGAAATACGAGCAGTACTTC | CASSLTGKYEQYF
NA | TRBJ2-1 | TRBD2 | TRBV4-1 | TGCGCCAGCAGCCGACTAGCATTCTCCTACAATGAGCAGTTCTTC | CASSRLAFSYNEQFF
NA | TRBJ2-5 | NA | TRBV4-1 | TGCGCCAGCAGCCAAGCGTACCTGGACCCCCGGGACTTC | CASSQAYLDPRDF
NA | TRBJ1-1 | NA | TRBV5-1 | TGCGCCAGCAGCTTGGCCGGGACAACGAACACTGAAGCTTTCTTT | CASSLAGTTNTEAFF
once | TRBJ2-7 | NA | TRBV7-7 | TGTGCTAGCAGCGGCGGACCCTCCTACGAGCAGTACTTC | CASSGGPSYEQYF
NA | TRBJ1-1 | TRBD1 | TRBV7-6 | TGTGCCAGCAGCTTGACAGGGGGGGCAACCACTGAAGCTTTCTTT | CASSLTGGATTEAFF
NA | TRBJ1-1 | TRBD1 | TRBV7-8 | TGTGCCAGCAGCTTAGGACCGACAGGGAGTGCCGCTTTCTTT | CASSLGPTGSAAFF